Following are 30 T cell receptor beta chains from one sample sequenced in a study of blood T cell repertoires in COVID-19. Sequencing used immunoSEQ multiplex PCR; TCRdb keeps in-frame clones, though not all of them. The profile covers tens of thousands of clones, with around four fifths appearing a single time and less than 15% taken by the ten largest. Specimen: peripheral blood. The source of these receptors is a human donor with acute or convalescent COVID-19. The donor label of this sample is uncertain.

This rearrangement joins TRBV6-2 or TRBV6-3 to TRBJ1-5, with D unresolved. Trimming removed 2 bases at V and 0 bases at J, with 5 bases between. The germline V gene encodes CDR1 MNHEY and CDR2 SVGEGT. CDR3 length equals 14 residues. The CDR3 region has the DNA TGTGCCAGCAGTTACGACTCTAGCAATCAGCCCCAGCATTTT. It is translated as CASSYDSSNQPQHF.

V and J are TRBV4-1 and TRBJ1-5, with D unclear. V gave up 0 bases and J gave up 0 bases, with 12 bases separating them. Germline CDR1 is MGHRA and CDR2 is YSYEKL. This CDR3 comprises 17 residues. The CDR3 protein is CASSQDRGSYSNQPQHF. CDR3 coding DNA: TGCGCCAGCAGCCAAGATAGAGGGTCCTATAGCAATCAGCCCCAGCATTTT.

The rearrangement links TRBV19 to TRBJ2-5; tentatively, D is TRBD2 (6 bases). The CDR3 totals 15 residues. The V gene lost 3 bases and the J gene lost 5 bases, with 16 bases spanning the gap. Germline V CDR1 and CDR2: LNHDA, SQIVND (reference sequence). The CDR3: CASSMVTSGRETQYF. The CDR3 DNA follows: TGTGCCAGTAGTATGGTAACTAGTGGGAGGGAGACCCAGTACTTC.

The chain has TRBV7-2 and TRBJ1-2, with D perhaps TRBD1 (6 bases). The ends were cut back, 4 bases at V and 0 bases at J, with 12 bases in the middle. CDR3 length: 15 amino acids. From germline, CDR1 is SGHTA and CDR2 FQGNSA. CDR3 in amino acids: CASSSITGPNYGYTF. CDR3 DNA sequence: TGTGCCAGCAGCTCCATCACAGGGCCTAACTATGGCTACACCTTC.

In this sample, this clone turned up once. This rearrangement joins TRBV19 to TRBJ2-3, with TRBD2 matching over 7 bases. Germline CDR1 reads LNHDA; CDR2 reads SQIVND (reference sequence). V shed 4 bases, J shed 4 bases, and the junction held 8 bases outside the gene matches. The CDR3 contains 15 residues. The chain's CDR3 is CASSTWDYGPDTQYF. The CDR3 nucleotides are TGTGCCAGTAGTACCTGGGACTACGGCCCAGATACGCAGTATTTT.

This chain uses TRBV7-9 with TRBJ1-2; 7 bases map to TRBD1. The CDR3 totals 14 residues. Germline V CDR1 and CDR2: SEHNR, FQNEAQ (reference sequence). Trimming removed 4 bases from V and 3 bases from J; junction bases left unmatched: 5. CDR3 DNA sequence: TGTGCCAGCAGCTACCGAGGGGGCGACTATGGCTACACCTTC. Protein sequence: CASSYRGGDYGYTF.

CDR3 coding DNA: TGTGCCAGCAGCTTAGATGGGGGGTCCCCTGAAAAACTGTTTTTT. As protein: CASSLDGGSPEKLFF. The V gene is TRBV7-2, the J gene TRBJ1-4; perhaps TRBD1 as D (5 bases). From germline, CDR1 is SGHTA and CDR2 FQGNSA. CDR3 size: 15 residues. The ends were cut back, 1 base at V and 7 bases at J, with 13 bases in the middle.

Only one count was recorded for this clone. This chain connects TRBV10-2 to TRBJ1-1, with TRBD1 identical over 7 bases. In germline, CDR1 is WSHSY, CDR2 SAAADI. The V and J ends lost 5 bases and 2 bases, in that order; junction bases with no gene match: 8. The CDR3 extends over 15 amino acids. CDR3 region: CASSRQGPQNTEAFF. The CDR3 region has the DNA TGCGCCAGCAGTAGACAGGGCCCACAAAACACTGAAGCTTTCTTT.

This chain joins TRBV21-1 and TRBJ1-4. TRBV21-1 is a pseudogene locus. The CDR3 sequence is 12 residues long. Here the CDR3 DNA reads TGTGCCAGCAGGAGGGAAGATGAAAAACTGTTTTTT. It specifies CASRREDEKLFF.

The rearrangement uses TRBV28 and TRBJ1-2; weak D call: TRBD1 (6 bases). This CDR3 spans 14 amino acids. Germline-derived CDR1 and CDR2 are MDHEN and SYDVKM. V was shortened by 5 bases and J by 6 bases, with 16 bases between the two germline ends. In DNA form, the CDR3 reads TGTGCCAGCAGTCGAATCCAGGGGTCCGATGGCTACACCTTC. Translated, it gives CASSRIQGSDGYTF.

J is TRBJ1-6 and V is TRBV11-2, with D possibly matching TRBD1 (6 bases). In germline, CDR1 is SGHAT, CDR2 FQNNGV. CDR3 length equals 14 residues. Trimming removed 4 bases from V and 5 bases from J, with 9 bases in between. The CDR3 sequence: CASSSTGNNSPLHF. In nucleotides, the CDR3 is TGTGCCAGCAGCTCCACAGGGAATAATTCACCCCTCCACTTT.

Notes on this clone: Different DNA sequences within this sample yield the same CDR3. The chain has TRBV30 and TRBJ2-3; 11 nucleotides match TRBD2. CDR1 is GTSNPN and CDR2 is SVGIG in the germline V gene (reference sequence). CDR3 size: 15 residues. Trimming at V came to 3 bases and at J to 0 bases, leaving 2 bases not matched to a gene. The CDR3 sequence: CAWRGTSGSTDTQYF. The CDR3 nucleotides read TGTGCCTGGAGGGGGACTAGCGGAAGCACAGATACGCAGTATTTT.

The V call is TRBV6-1, the J call TRBJ2-3; 8 bases match TRBD1. Germline V gives CDR1 MNHNS, CDR2 SASEGT. The CDR3 sequence is 18 residues long. J was trimmed by 2 bases and V by 4 bases; bases with no gene match: 14. CDR3 sequence reads: CASSARTGQVGSTDTQYF. CDR3 nucleotide sequence: TGTGCCAGCAGTGCAAGGACAGGGCAGGTGGGATCCACAGATACGCAGTATTTT.

V usage is TRBV27 and J usage is TRBJ2-7; weak D call: TRBD1 (6 bases). The CDR3 spans 14 residues. CDR1 and CDR2 from the germline V gene are MNHEY and SMNVEV (reference sequence). Trimming left V 5 bases short and J 3 bases short, with 14 bases between. CDR3 sequence (DNA): TGTGCCAGCAGTCTCCGTTCGGGACACTACGAGCAGTACTTC. The encoded protein is CASSLRSGHYEQYF.

The chain couples TRBV2 to TRBJ1-4; TRBD1 agrees at 10 bases. V gave up 6 bases and J gave up 3 bases; unmatched junction bases: 7. CDR1 and CDR2 from the germline V gene are SNHLY and FYNNEI. The CDR3 length is 16 residues. This CDR3 is CASRRDRGGPNEKLFF. CDR3 nucleotides: TGTGCCAGCAGGCGGGACAGGGGAGGGCCTAATGAAAAACTGTTTTTT.

This chain joins TRBV28 and TRBJ1-2; 10 nucleotides match TRBD1. This CDR3 is 14 amino acids long. Germline V lookup: CDR1 MDHEN, CDR2 SYDVKM. Trimming took 2 bases from V and 7 from J; bases not matched to a gene: 4. The CDR3 DNA sequence: TGTGCCAGCAGTTTACCCCGGGACAGGGGTGGCTACACCTTC. It specifies CASSLPRDRGGYTF.

This CDR3 is CAWSILDGELFF. CDR3 DNA: TGTGCCTGGAGCATCTTAGACGGGGAGCTGTTTTTT. The rearrangement joins TRBV30 to TRBJ2-2; D gene uncertain. Trimming took 3 bases from V and 7 from J, leaving 9 bases between them. The CDR3 contains 12 residues. In germline, CDR1 is GTSNPN, CDR2 SVGIG (reference sequence).

This chain connects TRBV9 to TRBJ2-7, with 8 positions matching TRBD1. This CDR3 region has 15 residues. V lost 0 bases, J lost 2 bases, and 4 bases stayed unmatched. Germline values: CDR1 SGDLS, CDR2 YYNGEE. CDR3 in DNA: TGTGCCAGCAGCGTAGCGGACAGGGCAACCTACGAGCAGTACTTC. It translates to CASSVADRATYEQYF.

The table lists this clone with a count of one. The chain recombines TRBV15 with TRBJ2-7; D uncertain. There are 14 residues in the CDR3. Trimming took off 0 bases at V and 5 bases at J, with 11 bases between the two ends. Germline lookup yields CDR1 LNHNV and CDR2 YYDKDF (reference sequence). The CDR3 coding sequence is TGTGCCACCAGCAGAGATTCCAGTTTCCACGAGCAGTACTTC. It yields the protein CATSRDSSFHEQYF.

CDR3 in DNA: TGCAGCGGAGGGCCTACTGGGGATGGCTACACCTTC. Translated: CSGGPTGDGYTF. This chain joins TRBV29-1 and TRBJ1-2; no reliable D call. CDR1 is SQVTM and CDR2 is ANQGSEA in the germline V gene. This CDR3 region has 12 residues. V shed 7 bases and J shed 6 bases, with 15 bases lying between them.

V gene TRBV11-2 combines with J gene TRBJ2-5; possibly TRBD1 for D (5 bases). This CDR3 is 13 amino acids long. Trimming took off 5 bases at V and 0 bases at J, with 7 bases between the two ends. From germline, CDR1 is SGHAT and CDR2 FQNNGV. The CDR3 loop reads CASSQGNQETQYF. CDR3 sequence (DNA): TGTGCCAGCAGCCAGGGTAACCAAGAGACCCAGTACTTC.

The J gene is TRBJ1-1, the V gene TRBV19, with D unclear. Germline V CDR1 and CDR2: LNHDA, SQIVND (reference sequence). The CDR3 is 14 residues long. V gave up 0 bases and J gave up 4 bases, with 9 bases separating them. CDR3 DNA sequence: TGTGCCAGTAGTATAGATCCGCGGGTCACTGAAGCTTTCTTT. This sequence encodes CASSIDPRVTEAFF.

As DNA, the CDR3 is TGTGCCAGCAGTCAACAGGAGACCCAGTACTTC. Protein product: CASSQQETQYF. The chain couples TRBV12-3 or TRBV12-4 to TRBJ2-5, with unresolved D. The CDR3 runs 11 residues. The V end lost 5 bases, the J end lost 5 bases, and 6 bases lay between the germline ends.

This clone is a singleton in its sample. The V and J genes are TRBV10-3 and TRBJ2-2; 10 nucleotides align to TRBD2. With 5 bases clipped from V and 5 bases from J, the junction kept 8 bases outside the gene matches. CDR1 ENHRY and CDR2 SYGVKD come from the germline V gene. This CDR3 spans 16 amino acids. In DNA, the CDR3 is TGTGCCATCAGTAACTTACTAGCGGGGACGACCGGGGAGCTGTTTTTT. Protein: CAISNLLAGTTGELFF.

A few counts support this clone. The chain is built from TRBV28 and TRBJ1-2; 7 bases agree with TRBD1. V gave up 2 bases and J gave up 0 bases; unmatched junction bases: 18. Germline-derived CDR1 and CDR2 are MDHEN and SYDVKM. The CDR3 has 20 residues. This CDR3 reads CASSLILGQSNRGTNYGYTF. DNA of the CDR3: TGTGCCAGCAGTTTAATACTGGGACAGAGTAACCGGGGAACTAACTATGGCTACACCTTC.

The chain carries TRBV30 and TRBJ1-3; TRBD1 is a possible D gene (5 bases). The CDR3 runs 15 residues. V was cut by 5 bases and J by 2 bases, with 16 bases left in between. Germline V lookup: CDR1 GTSNPN, CDR2 SVGIG (reference sequence). Written as DNA, the CDR3 is TGTGCCTGGCCAATGAAGGGGCGTACTGGAAACACCATATATTTT. Residues: CAWPMKGRTGNTIYF.

The chain combines TRBV6-5 with TRBJ1-1; D not resolved. V was trimmed by 5 bases and J by 10 bases, leaving 20 bases between them. This CDR3 spans 14 amino acids. Germline CDR1 is MNHEY and CDR2 is SVGAGI. CDR3 bases: TGTGCCAGCAGTCCCACGGGCCTTACGGCGGGAGCTTTCTTT. Protein product: CASSPTGLTAGAFF.

The chain uses TRBV2 and TRBJ2-7; D remains unclear. The ends were cut back, 5 bases at V and 3 bases at J, with 11 bases in the middle. Germline assignment: CDR1 SNHLY and CDR2 FYNNEI. The CDR3 length is 13 residues. CDR3 in DNA: TGTGCCAGCAGTTTTGAGGTCGACTACGAGCAGTACTTC. Translation: CASSFEVDYEQYF.

V gene TRBV30 combines with J gene TRBJ1-2, with 8 bases lining up with TRBD1. CDR1 is GTSNPN, CDR2 SVGIG, per germline (reference sequence). Trimming removed 3 bases from V and 2 bases from J; junction bases left unmatched: 11. This CDR3 region has 16 residues. The DNA of the CDR3 is TGTGCCTGGAGGGGGGACAGGTTAAGGGTGAACTATGGCTACACCTTC. Encoded protein: CAWRGDRLRVNYGYTF.

A few counts support this clone. The chain couples TRBV5-4 to TRBJ1-2; D is perhaps TRBD1 (5 bases). CDR3 length equals 14 residues. Trimming cost V 1 base and J 7 bases, with 14 bases left between them. Per the germline V gene, CDR1 is SGHNT and CDR2 is YYREEE (reference sequence). CDR3 nucleotide sequence: TGTGCCAGCAGCTTGCGGCTGGAGGGACCTGGCTACACCTTC. Its translation is CASSLRLEGPGYTF.